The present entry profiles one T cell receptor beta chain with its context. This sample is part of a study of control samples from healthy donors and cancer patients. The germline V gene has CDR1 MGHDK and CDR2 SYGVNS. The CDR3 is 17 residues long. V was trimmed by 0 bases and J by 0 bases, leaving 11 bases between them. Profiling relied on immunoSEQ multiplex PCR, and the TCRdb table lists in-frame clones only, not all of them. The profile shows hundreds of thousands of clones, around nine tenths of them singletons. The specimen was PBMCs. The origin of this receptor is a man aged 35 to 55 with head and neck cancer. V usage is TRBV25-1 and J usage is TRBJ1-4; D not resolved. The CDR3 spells CASSEYRPGSTNEKLFF. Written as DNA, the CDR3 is TGTGCCAGCAGTGAATATAGGCCGGGCTCAACTAATGAAAAACTGTTTTTT.